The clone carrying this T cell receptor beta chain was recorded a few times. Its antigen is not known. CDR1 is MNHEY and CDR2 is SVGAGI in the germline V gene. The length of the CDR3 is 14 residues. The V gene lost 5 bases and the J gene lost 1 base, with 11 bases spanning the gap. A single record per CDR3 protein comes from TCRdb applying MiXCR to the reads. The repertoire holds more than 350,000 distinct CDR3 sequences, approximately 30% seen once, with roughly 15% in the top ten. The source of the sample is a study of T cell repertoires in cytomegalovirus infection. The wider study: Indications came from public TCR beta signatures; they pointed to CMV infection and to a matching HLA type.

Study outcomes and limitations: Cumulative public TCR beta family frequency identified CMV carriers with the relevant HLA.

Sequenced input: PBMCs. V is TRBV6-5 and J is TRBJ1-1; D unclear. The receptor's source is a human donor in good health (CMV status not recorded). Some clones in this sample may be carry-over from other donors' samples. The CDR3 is CASSRETTNTEAFF. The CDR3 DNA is TGTGCCAGCAGTCGAGAGACAACGAACACTGAAGCTTTCTTT.